This T cell receptor beta chain came from a study of human T cells and chemical hapten exposure. On the study more broadly: Diphenylcyclopropenone was applied weekly to patients' scalps across the roughly 25-week study.

Described time point: pre-sensitization, week 0. Documented treatment: therapeutic diphenylcyclopropenone sensitization with weekly scalp DPC. The CDR3 extends over 17 amino acids. The V and J ends lost 8 bases and 3 bases, in that order; junction bases with no gene match: 13. From germline, CDR1 is MGHRA and CDR2 YSYEKL. TCRdb re-called the RACE reads through MiXCR, storing one row per CDR3 protein. The repertoire includes some 250,000 distinct CDR3 sequences, 7.5% to 8% of them detected once, and around 1.2% sits in the top ten. The chain couples TRBV4-1 to TRBJ2-6, with 7 bases fitting TRBD1. The receptor was isolated from a man aged 18 to 30 with alopecia areata. Some clones in this sample may be carry-over from other donors' samples. This material consisted of whole blood, taken in connection with sensitization to the hapten diphenylcyclopropenone (DPC). The CDR3 loop is CASAWGRGLNGANVLTF. CDR3 sequence (DNA): TGCGCCAGCGCCTGGGGAAGGGGGCTTAATGGGGCCAACGTCCTGACTTTC.